The rows below give T cell receptor beta chains drawn from one sample of a study of shared clonotypes between healthy human individuals. Produced via immunoSEQ multiplex PCR; TCRdb's table is partial and in-frame only. The table includes over 2 million clones, 85% to 95% detected once. Sequencing input: naive CD4+ T cells from PBMCs. These receptors were taken from a man between 18 and 29 years old in good health. Some clones in this sample may be carry-over from other donors' samples. CDR3s include the opening cysteine and the closing phenylalanine or tryptophan. D genes are given only for firm matches. Clone size is stated in some rows and not others, as once, few, many or a class when expanded.

d_gene	j_gene	v_gene	abundance	CDR3nt	CDR3aa
NA	TRBJ2-7	TRBV7-6	NA	TGTGCCAGCAGCGTACAGGGAGTCCCCCACGAGCAGTACTTC	CASSVQGVPHEQYF
NA	TRBJ1-1	TRBV5-1	NA	TGCGCCAGCCGACGGGGGACCGAGAACACTGAAGCTTTCTTT	CASRRGTENTEAFF
NA	TRBJ2-7	TRBV19	NA	TGTGCCAGTAGTAAACAGGTCTCCTACGAGCAGTACTTC	CASSKQVSYEQYF
NA	TRBJ2-5	TRBV18	NA	TGTGCCAGCTCACCCCTGGGACATTTCCAAGAGACCCAGTACTTC	CASSPLGHFQETQYF
NA	TRBJ1-1	TRBV11-2	NA	TGTGCCAGCAGCCTCACGACTGAAGCTTTCTTT	CASSLTTEAFF
TRBD1	TRBJ2-4	TRBV7-9	once	TGTGCCAGCAGGAATGGGACAGGGAGGGCCAAAAACATTCAGTACTTC	CASRNGTGRAKNIQYF
TRBD1	TRBJ2-2	TRBV28	once	TGTGCCAGCAGTTCAGGGGGCTCGGACACCGGGGAGCTGTTTTTT	CASSSGGSDTGELFF
NA	TRBJ1-2	TRBV4-1	NA	TGCGCCAGCAGCCAAGATTGGAGGGGGGGGATAGGCTACACCTTC	CASSQDWRGGIGYTF
NA	TRBJ2-2	TRBV10-3	NA	TGTGCCATCAGGTGGGCCAGCGACACCGGGGAGCTGTTTTTT	CAIRWASDTGELFF
TRBD1	TRBJ2-7	TRBV6-5	NA	TGTGCCAGCAGCCTTACCGGGACAGGGACCTACGAGCAGTACTTC	CASSLTGTGTYEQYF
NA	TRBJ2-7	TRBV5-1	NA	TGCGCCAGCAGCTTGGATCCTGGCTCCACCTACGAGCAGTACTTC	CASSLDPGSTYEQYF
NA	TRBJ2-2	TRBV19	NA	TGTGCCAGTAGTGTTTACAACACCGGGGAGCTGTTTTTT	CASSVYNTGELFF
TRBD2	TRBJ2-2	TRBV28	NA	TGTGCCAGCACCCGGAGCGGGGCGGGGACCGGGGAGCTGTTTTTT	CASTRSGAGTGELFF
NA	TRBJ1-4	TRBV18	NA	TGTGCCAGCTCCCCCAGGGCAGCGGATGAAAAACTGTTTTTT	CASSPRAADEKLFF
NA	TRBJ2-3	TRBV19	NA	TGTGCCAGTAGTCCGGTAGGCCTGCCGACCCGATTCACAGATACGCAGTATTTT	CASSPVGLPTRFTDTQYF
NA	TRBJ1-1	TRBV7-3	NA	TGTGCCAGCAGCTTAATGCAGGGCACTGAAGCTTTCTTT	CASSLMQGTEAFF
TRBD2	TRBJ2-1	TRBV4-2	NA	TGTGCCAGCAGCCACCGACTAGCGGGAGTGAGGAATGAGCAGTTCTTC	CASSHRLAGVRNEQFF
NA	TRBJ2-7	TRBV7-2	NA	TGTGCCAGCAGCTTTTTCGACTACTACGAGCAGTACTTC	CASSFFDYYEQYF
NA	TRBJ1-3	TRBV6-5	NA	TGTGCCAGCAGTCCCGAAGTGGGGTCTGGAAACACCATATATTTT	CASSPEVGSGNTIYF
NA	TRBJ2-5	TRBV21-1	NA	TGTGCCAGCAGCAAACGACAGGGTCCGAAAGTGGAGACCCAGTACTTC	CASSKRQGPKVETQYF
NA	TRBJ2-3	TRBV28	NA	TGTGCCAGCAGTTGGGACTCCCTCACAGATACGCAGTATTTT	CASSWDSLTDTQYF
TRBD2	TRBJ2-7	TRBV6-6	NA	TGTGCCAGCAGACATAGCGGGAGAAAAGATGGGCAGTACTTC	CASRHSGRKDGQYF
TRBD1	TRBJ2-3	TRBV7-9	NA	TGTGCCAGCAGCATCCCCGGGACAGGGGCAGATACGCAGTATTTT	CASSIPGTGADTQYF
TRBD1	TRBJ2-7	TRBV10-1	NA	TGCGCCAGCAGTGAGAGCCAGGGGGTCTACGAGCAGTACTTC	CASSESQGVYEQYF
NA	TRBJ2-5	TRBV4-1	NA	TGCGCCAGCAGCCAAGACCCAGGAAGGGAGACCCAGTACTTC	CASSQDPGRETQYF
TRBD2	TRBJ2-3	TRBV7-6	NA	TGTGCCAGCAGCCCCCTACTAGCGGGAGGGGGAGATACGCAGTATTTT	CASSPLLAGGGDTQYF
NA	TRBJ1-3	TRBV5-1	NA	TGCGCCAGCAGCTTGACGAGCTCTGGAAACACCATATATTTT	CASSLTSSGNTIYF
NA	TRBJ1-1	TRBV18	NA	TGTGCCAGCTCGGCGGGGAGGACGACGGAAGCTTTCTTT	CASSAGRTTEAFF
NA	TRBJ1-4	TRBV4-3	NA	TGCGCCAGCAGCCTACAGGCGGCCAGCGGCGAAAAACTGTTTTTT	CASSLQAASGEKLFF
NA	TRBJ2-5	TRBV28	NA	TGTGCCAGCAGTTTCGGTCCAGGGCTGGGGCCAGAGACCCAGTACTTC	CASSFGPGLGPETQYF
NA	TRBJ2-5	TRBV5-4	NA	TGTGCCAGCAGCGCGGCCGGGACAAGAGAGACCCAGTACTTC	CASSAAGTRETQYF
NA	TRBJ1-1	TRBV19	NA	TGTGCCACCTCTAACAGGGTCCACCCGAACACTGAAGCTTTCTTT	CATSNRVHPNTEAFF
TRBD1	TRBJ2-1	TRBV4-2	NA	TGTGCCAGCAGCACCGGGACAGGGGCAAACAATGAGCAGTTCTTC	CASSTGTGANNEQFF
NA	TRBJ1-1	TRBV29-1	once	TGCAACGTCGCAGGGGTCACTGAAGCTTTCTTT	CNVAGVTEAFF
NA	TRBJ2-1	TRBV4-1	few	TGCGCCAGCAGCCAGGGGACGGAACGGGCCTACAATGAGCAGTTCTTC	CASSQGTERAYNEQFF
NA	TRBJ2-6	TRBV5-4	NA	TGTGCCAGCAGCTCGGGGGGACAGTTAAGCTCTGGGGCCAACGTCCTGACTTTC	CASSSGGQLSSGANVLTF
NA	TRBJ2-7	TRBV7-9	NA	TGTGCCAGCAGCTTAAAGGGCGATGCCTACGAGCAGTACTTC	CASSLKGDAYEQYF
NA	TRBJ2-7	TRBV4-2	NA	TGTGCCAGCAGCCAAGAGGCTAGGGACTACGAGCAGTACTTC	CASSQEARDYEQYF
NA	TRBJ2-2	TRBV29-1	NA	TGCAGCGTGCGTCCCGGGACTAACACCGGGGAGCTGTTTTTT	CSVRPGTNTGELFF
NA	TRBJ1-5	TRBV28	NA	TGTGCCAGCAGTTTATTTGCGGGCAATCAGCCCCAGCATTTT	CASSLFAGNQPQHF
TRBD2	TRBJ2-7	TRBV2	NA	TGTGCCAGCAATCTAGCGGGAGGCTACGAGCAGTACTTC	CASNLAGGYEQYF
TRBD2	TRBJ2-1	TRBV4-1	NA	TGCGCCAGCAGCTTTCGCCAGGGACTAGCGGACAATGAGCAGTTCTTC	CASSFRQGLADNEQFF
NA	TRBJ1-3	TRBV5-1	NA	TGCGCCAGCAGAGTCAGCGGCTCTGGAAACACCATATATTTT	CASRVSGSGNTIYF
NA	TRBJ1-1	TRBV28	few	TGTGCCAGCAGAAACCGGGACGGCCGGACGGCTTTCTTT	CASRNRDGRTAFF
NA	TRBJ1-5	TRBV15	few	TGTGCCGCGGGGGTGTGGAATCAGCCCCAGCATTTT	CAAGVWNQPQHF
NA	TRBJ2-1	TRBV7-9	NA	TGTGCCAGCAGCTGGGACATCACTAGGGACAATGAGCAGTTCTTC	CASSWDITRDNEQFF
NA	TRBJ1-5	TRBV6-5	NA	TGTGCCAGCAGTGGGAGGGATCAGCCCCAGCATTTT	CASSGRDQPQHF
NA	TRBJ2-3	TRBV10-3	NA	TGTGCCATCAGTGAATCCAGGGATACGCAGTATTTT	CAISESRDTQYF
NA	TRBJ1-1	TRBV28	NA	TGTGCCAGCAGTTTAAGAGTACGTGAAGCTTTCTTT	CASSLRVREAFF
NA	TRBJ1-1	TRBV28	NA	TGTGCCAGCAGTTCCCCGGGGGGGGAGGTGAACACTGAAGCTTTCTTT	CASSSPGGEVNTEAFF
TRBD1	TRBJ1-4	TRBV5-6	NA	TGTGCCAGCAGCTTGGGCAGGGGGCCCCTATATGAAAAACTGTTTTTT	CASSLGRGPLYEKLFF
TRBD2	TRBJ2-2	TRBV4-2	NA	TGTGCCAGCAGCCTTACTAGCGGGCTTAACACCGGGGAGCTGTTTTTT	CASSLTSGLNTGELFF